This TCR beta chain was documented in a study of cytomegalovirus exposure and HLA in healthy donors. Germline values: CDR1 SEHNR, CDR2 FQNEAQ (reference sequence). This CDR3 has 15 residues. The V end lost 1 base, the J end lost 1 base, and 7 bases lay between the germline ends. Regarding donors, all were healthy bone marrow donors. While unrecorded immune exposures were likely, the donors were nominally healthy when sampled. In this sample, this clone turned up once. What it recognizes is unknown. 13 Jbeta primers and 60 Vbeta primers were used for the PCR. Generated by immunoSEQ multiplex PCR, the TCRdb table keeps only in-frame clones and is missing some. The sample has around 120,000 clones; about four fifths are singletons. The study, taken as a whole, reports: Researchers reported that a few CMV-associated chains were confirmed in vitro as CMV antigen-specific. A later analysis associated some 16,000 TCR beta sequences with HLA alleles at a 0.05 false discovery rate.

The V gene is TRBV7-9, the J gene TRBJ2-2, with a possible D match to TRBD2 (5 bases). The TCR comes from a human donor in good health. Material for sequencing was PBMCs. The CDR3 loop reads CASSLGGRNTGELFF. CDR3 bases: TGTGCCAGCAGCTTAGGCGGGCGGAACACCGGGGAGCTGTTTTTT. The variable domain in full, completed from reference TRBV7-9 and TRBJ2-2, reads DTGVSQNPRHKITKRGQNVTFRCDPISEHNRLYWYRQTLGQGPEFLTYFQNEAQLEKSRLLSDRFSAERPKGSFSTLEIQRTEQGDSAMYLCASSLGGRNTGELFFGEGSRLTVL.